This T cell receptor (beta chain) was found in a study of technical replicates of blood from four donors (dated by TCRdb to 2016 to 2017). The library relied on the immunoSEQ multiplex PCR assay. This is the immuneACCESS table as TCRdb keeps it, with only in-frame sequences that have V and J called. A part of the clones is gone; compared with another copy, unresolved V genes explain less than half, and the rest is unexplained. Across this sample there are tens of thousands of clones, with approximately 86% seen only once. The biggest ten clones account for under 6.5% of the sample. This clone has a single count. Its antigen remains unidentified. No clone much larger than this one lies a single base away; base qualities are absent. The CDR3 starts with the cysteine, ends with the phenylalanine, and has 15 residues. Solely the CDR3 DNA is kept, with 45 bases framed from the first base. CDR1 is given as SGHRS and CDR2 as YFSETQ, both from the germline V gene. V loses 3 bases, J loses 4 bases, and the germline ends lie 16 bases apart.

The sequenced material came from PBMCs. This sequence originates from a human donor in good health. Some clones in this sample may be carry-over from other donors' samples. The rearranged chain carries TRBV5-1 and TRBJ2-5; the D gene is not confidently resolved. The CDR3 region reads CASSSVLGGGETQYF. The bases are TGCGCCAGCAGCTCCGTCCTAGGCGGCGGAGAGACCCAGTACTTC.